One sample yielded the 17 T cell receptor beta chains listed below, sequenced in a study of memory CD4+ T cells and cytomegalovirus serostatus. Sequencing used immunoSEQ multiplex PCR; TCRdb keeps in-frame clones, though not all of them. The table records 46,000 or so clones, over 70% of them present only once. The sort gate was single viable CD3+CD4+CD8-CD45RO+ cells for memory CD4+ T cells. Sequenced material: memory CD4+ T cells from blood. The receptor source for this set is an adult in good health and CMV-seronegative.

CDR3 DNA sequence: TGTGCCAGCAGCTTAGTGGGGGCCACCAAAGAGACCCAGTACTTC. It is translated as CASSLVGATKETQYF. The rearrangement joins TRBV7-2 to TRBJ2-5, with a weak D call TRBD1 (6 bases). Germline CDR1 reads SGHTA; CDR2 reads FQGNSA. CDR3 size: 15 residues. Deletions cut 1 base from V and 3 bases from J, with 12 bases between.

This clone was counted only a few times. The chain carries TRBV6-6 and TRBJ1-5, with 8 bases that match TRBD1. Trimming cost V 4 bases and J 5 bases; bases outside gene matches: 10. This CDR3 region has 16 residues. Germline V gives CDR1 MNHNY, CDR2 SVGAGI (reference sequence). The CDR3 is CASSSTGVKDYQPQHF. The CDR3 DNA sequence: TGTGCCAGCAGTTCGACAGGGGTGAAGGATTATCAGCCCCAGCATTTT.

J is TRBJ2-7 and V is TRBV7-6; 12 positions agree with TRBD1. The CDR3 runs 17 residues. After removal of 5 bases from V and 3 bases from J, the junction contained 11 bases not matched to a gene. Germline V gives CDR1 SGHVS, CDR2 FNYEAQ. The CDR3 loop is CASSLGTGGNPVYEQYF. The CDR3 DNA is TGTGCCAGCAGCCTTGGGACAGGGGGCAACCCCGTCTACGAGCAGTACTTC.

The chain combines TRBV6-6 with TRBJ2-1; possible D gene TRBD1, 5 bases. The CDR3 is 14 residues long. The germline CDR1 and CDR2 sequences are MNHNY and SVGAGI (reference sequence). Deletions cut 4 bases from V and 1 base from J, with 8 bases between. CDR3 protein: CASSSQGSYNEQFF. CDR3 nucleotides: TGTGCCAGCAGTTCCCAGGGTTCCTACAATGAGCAGTTCTTC.

The chain joins TRBV2 to TRBJ1-5; 9 nucleotides align to TRBD1. The CDR3 is 14 residues long. Germline CDR1 is SNHLY and CDR2 is FYNNEI. The trim removed 4 bases at V and 5 bases at J, leaving 3 bases unmatched. CDR3 coding DNA: TGTGCCAGCAGTGCCCGGACAGGGGATCAGCCCCAGCATTTT. Translated, it gives CASSARTGDQPQHF.

The chain uses TRBV6-1 and TRBJ1-5, with 7 nucleotides matching TRBD1. Germline V gene lookup returns CDR1 MNHNS and CDR2 SASEGT. Losses at the gene ends were 7 bases for V and 0 bases for J; bases not matched to a gene: 6. This CDR3 has 15 residues. CDR3 protein: CASTGGTDSNQPQHF. In nucleotides, the CDR3 is TGTGCCAGCACCGGAGGGACAGATAGCAATCAGCCCCAGCATTTT.

The chain combines TRBV5-1 with TRBJ2-6, with D perhaps TRBD1 or TRBD2 (5 bases each). Trimming took 3 bases from V and 0 from J, leaving 22 bases between them. This CDR3 contains 20 residues. The germline V gene has CDR1 SGHRS and CDR2 YFSETQ. The CDR3 reads CASSSPKGTASNSGANVLTF. As DNA, the CDR3 is TGCGCCAGCAGCTCCCCGAAAGGGACCGCCTCCAACTCTGGGGCCAACGTCCTGACTTTC.

This chain uses TRBV2 with TRBJ2-6, with D uncertain. Per the germline V gene, CDR1 is SNHLY and CDR2 is FYNNEI. This CDR3 has 13 residues. V lost 5 bases to trimming and J lost 6 bases, with 8 bases between them. In DNA form, the CDR3 reads TGTGCCAGCAGTCCAGCCTTGGCCAACGTCCTGACTTTC. This encodes CASSPALANVLTF.

In this sample, this clone turned up a few times. Other nucleotide sequences in the sample specify the same CDR3. This chain uses TRBV5-1 with TRBJ1-1; 10 bases match TRBD1. The ends lost 4 bases at V and 0 bases at J; junction bases unmatched: 3. Germline values: CDR1 SGHRS, CDR2 YFSETQ. CDR3 size: 15 residues. The CDR3 DNA reads as TGCGCCAGCAGCCCGGGGACAGGGGTGAACACTGAAGCTTTCTTT. Encoded protein: CASSPGTGVNTEAFF. Complete variable domain (other parts from reference TRBV5-1 and TRBJ1-1): KAGVTQTPRYLIKTRGQQVTLSCSPISGHRSVSWYQQTPGQGLQFLFEYFSETQRNKGNFPGRFSGRQFSNSRSEMNVSTLELGDSALYLCASSPGTGVNTEAFFGQGTRLTVV.

The rearrangement uses TRBV5-3 and TRBJ1-5; 7 bases agree with TRBD1. TRBV5-3 is annotated as an ORF whose role is uncertain. V gave up 8 bases and J gave up 0 bases; unmatched junction bases: 11. This CDR3 is 16 amino acids long. This chain's CDR3 is CASEWTGSNSNQPQHF. DNA for the CDR3: TGTGCCAGTGAATGGACAGGTTCGAATAGCAATCAGCCCCAGCATTTT.

The genes are TRBV4-1 and TRBJ1-2; D is uncertain. CDR3 size: 14 residues. The germline V gene encodes CDR1 MGHRA and CDR2 YSYEKL. Between the trimmed V and J ends, which lost 1 base and 9 bases, there was a span of 15 bases. Here the CDR3 reads CASSQAQLGSSYTF. CDR3 in DNA: TGCGCCAGCAGCCAAGCGCAGTTGGGCAGCAGCTACACCTTC.

Concerning this clone: Its ends do not fully match the called genes, so a read error is possible. The rearrangement uses TRBV29-1 and TRBJ1-1; 7 nucleotides match TRBD1. Germline CDR1 SQVTM, CDR2 ANQGSEA. The CDR3 consists of 14 residues. CDR3 residues: CSVEGDSRTTGAFF. The CDR3 nucleotides are TGCAGCGTTGAGGGGGACAGTCGGACAACTGGAGCTTTCTTT.

The chain is built from TRBV7-8 and TRBJ2-3; TRBD2 is a possible D gene (5 bases). Looked up from germline, CDR1 is SGHVS and CDR2 is FQNEAQ. CDR3 length: 14 amino acids. Trimming shortened V by 5 bases and J by 5 bases, and 14 bases separated the two germline ends. CDR3 DNA: TGTGCCAGCAGCATGAACCGAGGGAGAGATACGCAGTATTTT. It codes for CASSMNRGRDTQYF.

The CDR3 region is CASRRQGAYTQYF. For the CDR3, the DNA is TGTGCTAGCCGACGACAGGGGGCATATACGCAGTATTTT. The V call is TRBV12-5, the J call TRBJ2-3; 10 nucleotides align to TRBD1. Germline CDR1 and CDR2: LGHNT and FRNRAP. V shed 9 bases, J shed 7 bases, and the junction held 7 bases outside the gene matches. CDR3 size: 13 residues.

The J gene is TRBJ2-3, the V gene TRBV6-5, with 10 nucleotides matching TRBD2. The CDR3 is 15 residues long. Trimming took 7 bases from V and 1 from J; bases not matched to a gene: 5. CDR1 is MNHEY and CDR2 is SVGAGI in the germline V gene. CDR3 DNA: TGTGCCAGCACTACACTAGCGGGGCGCACAGATACGCAGTATTTT. It yields the protein CASTTLAGRTDTQYF.

This clone occurred once. The J gene is TRBJ1-3, the V gene TRBV4-1; 9 nucleotides agree with TRBD1. CDR3 size: 14 residues. Germline V CDR1 and CDR2: MGHRA, YSYEKL. Trimming took 0 bases from V and 8 from J; bases not matched to a gene: 2. The CDR3 reads CASSQEGQGYTIYF. The CDR3 bases are TGCGCCAGCAGCCAAGAAGGACAGGGGTACACCATATATTTT.

In its sample, this clone was seen a few times. J is TRBJ1-2 and V is TRBV6-1, with TRBD1 identical over 8 bases. After removal of 2 bases from V and 3 bases from J, the junction contained 5 bases not matched to a gene. The CDR3 has 15 amino acids. Germline V gene lookup returns CDR1 MNHNS and CDR2 SASEGT. CDR3 coding DNA: TGTGCCAGCAGTGAATGGGAGGGACAGGACTATGGCTACACCTTC. Translating gives CASSEWEGQDYGYTF.